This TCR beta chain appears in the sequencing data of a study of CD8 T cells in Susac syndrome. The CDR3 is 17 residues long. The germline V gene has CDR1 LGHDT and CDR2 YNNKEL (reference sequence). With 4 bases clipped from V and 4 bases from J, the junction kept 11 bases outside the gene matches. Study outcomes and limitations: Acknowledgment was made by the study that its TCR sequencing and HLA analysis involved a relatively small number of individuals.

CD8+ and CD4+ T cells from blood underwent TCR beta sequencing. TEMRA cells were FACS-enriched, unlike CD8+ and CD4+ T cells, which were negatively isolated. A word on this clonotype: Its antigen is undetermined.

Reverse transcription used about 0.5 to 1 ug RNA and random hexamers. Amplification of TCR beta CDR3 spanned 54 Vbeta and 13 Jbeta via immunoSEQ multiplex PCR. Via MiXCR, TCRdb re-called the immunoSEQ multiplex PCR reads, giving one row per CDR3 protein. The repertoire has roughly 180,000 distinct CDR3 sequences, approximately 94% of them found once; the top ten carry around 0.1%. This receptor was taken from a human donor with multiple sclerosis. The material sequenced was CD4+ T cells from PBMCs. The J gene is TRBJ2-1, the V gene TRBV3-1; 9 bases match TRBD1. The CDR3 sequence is CASSRSVGTGTYNEQFF. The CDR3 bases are TGTGCCAGCAGCCGGAGTGTGGGGACAGGGACGTACAATGAGCAGTTCTTC.